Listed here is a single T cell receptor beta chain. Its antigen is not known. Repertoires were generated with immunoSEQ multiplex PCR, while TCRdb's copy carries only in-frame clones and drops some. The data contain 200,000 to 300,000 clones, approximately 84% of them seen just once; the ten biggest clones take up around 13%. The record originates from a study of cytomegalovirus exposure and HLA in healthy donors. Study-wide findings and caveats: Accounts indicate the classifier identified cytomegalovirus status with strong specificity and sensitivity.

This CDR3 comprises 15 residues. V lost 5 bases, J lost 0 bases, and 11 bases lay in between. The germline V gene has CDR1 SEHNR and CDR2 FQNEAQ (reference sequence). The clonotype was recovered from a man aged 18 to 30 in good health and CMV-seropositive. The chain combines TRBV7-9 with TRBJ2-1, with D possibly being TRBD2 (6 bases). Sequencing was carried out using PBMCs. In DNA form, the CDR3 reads TGTGCCAGCAGCCAGGAGGGGTCCTCCTACAATGAGCAGTTCTTC. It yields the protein CASSQEGSSYNEQFF.